This T cell receptor beta chain was sequenced for a study of blood T cell repertoires in COVID-19. In the source study's methods: From reference gene primer amplification, estimates of nucleated cell counts were derived. The repertoire was sequenced with immunoSEQ multiplex PCR; TCRdb's copy has only in-frame clones and lacks some. V, J and clone size reflect that table, while D and trimming were determined from the DNA. The sample lists about 260,000 clones, about 90% occurring once. The CDR3 is made up of 14 amino acids. CDR1 is SGHRS, CDR2 YFSETQ, per germline. V gave up 4 bases and J gave up 0 bases, with 8 bases separating them.

The chain is built from TRBV5-1 and TRBJ1-3; D gene unclear. This TCR came from a woman between 40 and 55 years old who had recovered from COVID-19. Material: peripheral blood. CDR3 region: CASSMSSSGNTIYF. The CDR3 DNA follows: TGCGCCAGCAGCATGAGTTCCTCTGGAAACACCATATATTTT.